These 27 T cell receptor beta chains came from one sample sequenced in a study of OX40 agonist ivuxolimab in advanced cancers. Here immunoSEQ multiplex PCR was the method, and the copy in TCRdb shows in-frame clones only, minus some. The sample has 60,000 to 80,000 clones, 75% to 85% seen once. The source was CD4+ or CD8+ T cells sorted from blood, collected in a trial of the OX40 agonist ivuxolimab. The source of these receptors is an adult with an advanced solid tumor such as melanoma, head and neck, liver or kidney cancer.

The chain has TRBV29-1 and TRBJ2-2, with D unresolved. The CDR3 length is 15 residues. Germline values: CDR1 SQVTM, CDR2 ANQGSEA. Trimming removed 4 bases at V and 2 bases at J, with 14 bases between. The CDR3 DNA reads as TGCAGCGTTGTGTCACAACGAGATAACACCGGGGAGCTGTTTTTT. Translation: CSVVSQRDNTGELFF.

The chain is built from TRBV28 and TRBJ2-7; TRBD2 matches at 8 bases. J was trimmed by 5 bases and V by 5 bases; bases with no gene match: 11. The CDR3 has 15 residues. Germline CDR1 MDHEN, CDR2 SYDVKM. Written as DNA, the CDR3 is TGTGCCAGCAGTATTCCCGGGGGGGAAATAGACGAGCAGTACTTC. This gives the protein CASSIPGGEIDEQYF.

The chain is built from TRBV11-2 and TRBJ1-2; 8 nucleotides agree with TRBD1. Germline V CDR1 and CDR2: SGHAT, FQNNGV. The CDR3 contains 17 residues. With 4 bases clipped from V and 5 bases from J, the junction kept 15 bases outside the gene matches. The CDR3 protein is CASSSTRGAGGYYGYTF. The CDR3 DNA reads as TGTGCCAGCAGCTCCACACGGGGGGCAGGGGGCTATTATGGCTACACCTTC. The entire variable domain, with the rest obtained from reference TRBV11-2 and TRBJ1-2, is as follows: EAGVAQSPRYKIIEKRQSVAFWCNPISGHATLYWYQQILGQGPKLLIQFQNNGVVDDSQLPKDRFSAERLKGVDSTLKIQPAKLEDSAVYLCASSSTRGAGGYYGYTFGSGTRLTVV.

This chain connects TRBV5-4 to TRBJ2-2; tentative D call: TRBD1 (5 bases). CDR1 and CDR2 (germline): SGHNT, YYREEE (reference sequence). Trimming pared 0 bases from V and 2 bases from J, leaving 8 bases between. CDR3 length: 15 residues. The CDR3 DNA is TGTGCCAGCAGCTTGGGGACACTCAACACCGGGGAGCTGTTTTTT. Protein sequence: CASSLGTLNTGELFF.

The chain combines TRBV11-2 with TRBJ2-7; 7 nucleotides agree with TRBD1. This CDR3 is 16 amino acids long. In germline, CDR1 is SGHAT, CDR2 FQNNGV. The trim removed 5 bases at V and 4 bases at J, leaving 14 bases unmatched. DNA of the CDR3: TGTGCCAGCAGCCAACCACAGGGGCCGCAAGAATACGAGCAGTACTTC. Translated, it gives CASSQPQGPQEYEQYF.

J is TRBJ2-5 and V is TRBV7-2; the match to TRBD1 covers 9 bases. Looked up from germline, CDR1 is SGHTA and CDR2 is FQGNSA. V was clipped by 1 base and J by 5 bases; unmatched bases: 2. The CDR3 spans 14 residues. In nucleotides, the CDR3 is TGTGCCAGCAGCTTAGGGGACAGGGTCGAGACCCAGTACTTC. This sequence encodes CASSLGDRVETQYF.

This chain connects TRBV18 to TRBJ2-2; no clear D gene. V lost 2 bases and J lost 5, with 6 bases in between. The CDR3 consists of 13 residues. The germline V gene has CDR1 KGHSH and CDR2 LQKENI. CDR3 region: CASSPSATGELFF. The CDR3 region has the DNA TGTGCCAGCTCACCATCTGCAACCGGGGAGCTGTTTTTT.

This chain connects TRBV27 to TRBJ2-1; 7 bases are a match to TRBD2. The V segment lost 2 bases and the J segment 4 bases; nucleotides outside the gene matches: 26. The V gene's germline CDR1 is MNHEY and CDR2 SMNVEV (reference sequence). The CDR3 extends over 22 amino acids. CDR3 protein: CASSLRRSGLADDYIIYNEQFF. CDR3 DNA sequence: TGTGCCAGCAGTTTACGGCGCTCGGGCCTAGCGGATGACTACATAATTTACAATGAGCAGTTCTTC.

This chain joins TRBV19 and TRBJ1-1; maybe TRBD1 (5 bases). Trimming stripped 4 bases from V and 8 bases from J, with 8 bases between. The CDR3 covers 11 residues. Germline V gene data show CDR1 as LNHDA and CDR2 as SQIVND (reference sequence). CDR3: CASSTGGEAFF. CDR3 nucleotide sequence: TGTGCCAGTAGTACCGGGGGAGAAGCTTTCTTT.

The rearrangement joins TRBV4-3 to TRBJ1-4, with TRBD1 matching over 10 bases. CDR3 length equals 16 residues. The V gene end was trimmed by 1 base and the J gene end by 8 bases; junction bases not matched to a gene: 7. The germline gives CDR1 LGHNA, CDR2 YSLEER. The CDR3 protein is CASSQGTTGGGEKLFF. CDR3 coding DNA: TGCGCCAGCAGCCAAGGTACGACAGGGGGCGGAGAAAAACTGTTTTTT.

Concerning this clone: The junction departs from the called germline gene at one end, perhaps through a read error. The chain couples TRBV28 to TRBJ2-1; D is undetermined. This CDR3 has 15 amino acids. Germline V lookup: CDR1 MDHEN, CDR2 SYDVKM. The CDR3 DNA reads as TGTGTCAGCAGTTTGACGCGGAACTTTTACAATGAGCAGTTCTTC. This sequence encodes CVSSLTRNFYNEQFF.

The J gene is TRBJ2-3, the V gene TRBV7-2; tentative D call: TRBD1 (5 bases). The germline V gene encodes CDR1 SGHTA and CDR2 FQGNSA. This CDR3 region has 13 residues. With 5 bases removed from V and 5 bases from J, the gap between germline ends came to 11 bases. As DNA, the CDR3 is TGTGCCAGCAGCCTACAGGTGCTAGATACGCAGTATTTT. Protein sequence: CASSLQVLDTQYF. Using reference TRBV7-2 and TRBJ2-3 for the parts outside the CDR3, the full variable domain is GAGVSQSPSNKVTEKGKDVELRCDPISGHTALYWYRQSLGQGLEFLIYFQGNSAPDKSGLPSDRFSAERTGGSVSTLTIQRTQQEDSAVYLCASSLQVLDTQYFGPGTRLTVL.

The chain recombines TRBV27 with TRBJ1-1, with a tentative D call TRBD1 (6 bases). V lost 6 bases and J 0 bases, leaving 11 bases between the germline ends. The length of the CDR3 is 14 residues. CDR1 and CDR2 from the germline V gene are MNHEY and SMNVEV (reference sequence). The CDR3 DNA sequence: TGTGCCAGCAGCCGACAGGTTCTGAACACTGAAGCTTTCTTT. Residues: CASSRQVLNTEAFF.

The table lists this clone with a few counts. The J gene is TRBJ1-2, the V gene TRBV7-9; D gene unclear. Germline lookup yields CDR1 SEHNR and CDR2 FQNEAQ (reference sequence). The CDR3 is 18 amino acids. Trimming left V 7 bases short and J 6 bases short, with 30 bases between. This CDR3 reads CASTYSRQAGHSLNGYTF. As DNA, the CDR3 is TGTGCCAGCACTTACTCGCGGCAGGCGGGCCACTCGTTAAATGGCTACACCTTC.

V gene TRBV4-2 combines with J gene TRBJ1-5; D remains ambiguous. The V gene lost 0 bases and the J gene lost 7 bases, with 7 bases spanning the gap. The CDR3 has 13 amino acids. The germline CDR1 and CDR2 sequences are LGHNA and YNFKEQ. The CDR3 DNA is TGTGCCAGCAGCCAAGATATTAGCCAGCCCCAGCATTTT. Translating it yields CASSQDISQPQHF.

This clone counts as medium-sized. Other DNA sequences within the sample encode an identical CDR3. V usage is TRBV5-4 and J usage is TRBJ2-5, with D possibly TRBD1 on 6 matching bases. V dropped 7 bases and J dropped 4 bases, with 14 bases sitting between them. The CDR3 loop spans 13 amino acids. Looked up from germline, CDR1 is SGHNT and CDR2 is YYREEE (reference sequence). The DNA for the CDR3 is TGTGCCAGCTCCCTACAGGGTCGAGAGACCCAGTACTTC. It codes for CASSLQGRETQYF.

The chain couples TRBV15 to TRBJ2-7; 9 bases map to TRBD2. This CDR3 is 15 amino acids long. Unmatched junction bases numbered 11, after V lost 8 bases and J lost 3 bases. Germline V gene data show CDR1 as LNHNV and CDR2 as YYDKDF (reference sequence). The CDR3 here is CATRGGGASIYEQYF. The CDR3 nucleotides read TGTGCCACCCGCGGGGGGGGCGCTAGCATCTACGAGCAGTACTTC.

The V and J genes are TRBV4-3 and TRBJ1-3; no clear D. The germline V and J ends were trimmed by 0 bases and 0 bases, with 12 bases remaining between them. CDR3 length: 17 amino acids. CDR1 and CDR2 from the germline V gene are LGHNA and YSLEER. The CDR3 nucleotides are TGCGCCAGCAGCCAAGATTTCCCCTCGAGCTCTGGAAACACCATATATTTT. It yields the protein CASSQDFPSSSGNTIYF.

CDR3 amino acids: CASSLDSGNNQPQHF. The CDR3 nucleotides are TGCGCCAGCAGCTTGGACAGCGGTAACAATCAGCCCCAGCATTTT. This sequence joins TRBV5-1 and TRBJ1-5; D is unresolved. This CDR3 spans 15 amino acids. Germline V CDR1 and CDR2: SGHRS, YFSETQ. V was clipped by 0 bases and J by 3 bases, with 10 bases between them. The whole variable domain, remainder taken from reference TRBV5-1 and TRBJ1-5, is KAGVTQTPRYLIKTRGQQVTLSCSPISGHRSVSWYQQTPGQGLQFLFEYFSETQRNKGNFPGRFSGRQFSNSRSEMNVSTLELGDSALYLCASSLDSGNNQPQHFGDGTRLSIL.

V and J are TRBV9 and TRBJ1-2, with TRBD1 as a possible D gene (6 bases). Trimming stripped 8 bases from V and 4 bases from J, with 12 bases between. CDR1 and CDR2 from the germline V gene are SGDLS and YYNGEE. There are 12 residues in the CDR3. CDR3 in amino acids: CASRGTSYGYTF. The CDR3 DNA follows: TGTGCCAGTCGCGGGACAAGCTATGGCTACACCTTC.

J is TRBJ2-5 and V is TRBV10-3; 10 bases line up with TRBD2. Trimming removed 0 bases from V and 4 bases from J; junction bases left unmatched: 5. CDR1 and CDR2 (germline): ENHRY, SYGVKD. The CDR3 contains 16 residues. The CDR3 region has the DNA TGTGCCATCAGTGAGTCCAGCGGGAGGGCCGTAGAGACCCAGTACTTC. This codes for CAISESSGRAVETQYF.

This clone has a single count. The rearrangement uses TRBV18 and TRBJ2-3, with TRBD2 matching over 8 bases. Germline V gives CDR1 KGHSH, CDR2 LQKENI. The CDR3 covers 15 residues. Trimming cost V 4 bases and J 0 bases; bases outside gene matches: 3. The CDR3 DNA is TGTGCCAGCTCACTTAGCGGGGCTAGCACAGATACGCAGTATTTT. Protein: CASSLSGASTDTQYF.

The chain links TRBV15 to TRBJ2-3; D possibly corresponds to TRBD1 (5 bases). Germline-derived CDR1 and CDR2 are LNHNV and YYDKDF (reference sequence). This CDR3 is built from 15 residues. The germline V and J ends were trimmed by 1 base and 3 bases, with 11 bases remaining between them. CDR3: CATSRAGPRTDTQYF. As DNA, the CDR3 is TGTGCCACCAGCAGAGCAGGGCCTCGTACAGATACGCAGTATTTT.

This chain links TRBV29-1 with TRBJ1-4; D gene uncertain. V lost 6 bases to trimming and J lost 7 bases, with 12 bases between them. Germline loops: CDR1 SQVTM, CDR2 ANQGSEA. CDR3 length: 12 residues. The CDR3 nucleotides are TGCAGCGTCGGTGACGGATTTGAAAAACTGTTTTTT. This sequence encodes CSVGDGFEKLFF.

This chain links TRBV11-1 with TRBJ2-3, with D unresolved. Germline V CDR1 and CDR2: SGHAT, FQDESV (reference sequence). The CDR3 loop spans 12 amino acids. V was pared by 5 bases and J by 2 bases, with 5 bases between. The CDR3 region has the DNA TGTGCCAGCAGCCCGTTCACAGATACGCAGTATTTT. Encoded protein: CASSPFTDTQYF.

The V and J genes are TRBV5-1 and TRBJ1-5; D is unresolved. In germline, CDR1 is SGHRS, CDR2 YFSETQ. CDR3 length equals 13 residues. Deletions cut 0 bases from V and 6 bases from J, with 7 bases between. The DNA of the CDR3 is TGCGCCAGCAGCTTGGATGGGCCTCAGCCCCAGCATTTT. It translates to CASSLDGPQPQHF.

The genes are TRBV29-1 and TRBJ1-5, with 10 bases that match TRBD1. V gave up 5 bases and J gave up 4 bases; unmatched junction bases: 5. The CDR3 runs 14 residues. The germline gives CDR1 SQVTM, CDR2 ANQGSEA. The CDR3 nucleotides are TGCAGCGTTTGGACAGGGGGACTTAATCAGCCCCAGCATTTT. Its translation: CSVWTGGLNQPQHF.